This TCR beta chain was recovered during a study of blood T cell repertoires in COVID-19. Per the germline V gene, CDR1 is MRHNA and CDR2 is SNTAGT. The CDR3 is 15 residues long. The ends lost 2 bases at V and 5 bases at J; junction bases unmatched: 7. Using immunoSEQ multiplex PCR, the repertoire was profiled, and TCRdb retains in-frame clones only, with some absent. The sample consists of about 190,000 clones, roughly 83% of them appearing once. The chain has TRBV6-4 and TRBJ2-3, with 7 bases fitting TRBD2. The source of this sequence is a young woman who had recovered from COVID-19. Source material: PBMCs or T cells enriched from blood (not recorded which). The CDR3 DNA follows: TGTGCCAGCAGTGACGTGGCGGGAGCGAGAGATACGCAGTATTTT. Encoded protein: CASSDVAGARDTQYF.